This T cell receptor (beta chain) was retrieved from a study of cytomegalovirus exposure and HLA in healthy donors. Per germline, CDR1 SGHAT and CDR2 FQNNGV. The CDR3 runs to 14 residues. Between the trimmed V and J ends, which lost 1 base and 6 bases, there was a span of 12 bases. Primers included in the PCR were 60 Vbeta and 13 Jbeta primers. Clones were sequenced by immunoSEQ multiplex PCR, and TCRdb holds only the in-frame ones, with some missing. The sample consists of 150,000 to 200,000 clones, under 70% of them appearing once. J is TRBJ1-1 and V is TRBV11-2; TRBD1 might be the D (6 bases). Sequences were obtained from PBMCs. The source of this sequence is a middle-aged woman in good health and CMV-seropositive. CDR3 sequence (DNA): TGTGCCAGCAGCTTAGTACAGGGTATCCCTGAAGCTTTCTTT. Its protein product is CASSLVQGIPEAFF.